Listed here is a single T cell receptor (beta chain). Its antigen remains unidentified. Per-base qualities were not stored, and no clone one base away is much larger. The protocol used for the library was the immunoSEQ multiplex PCR assay. Sequencing was run at survey resolution with two replicates of 200 ng each, for a total of roughly 400 ng of DNA per sample. Rearranged TCRB sequences in genomic DNA were detected with the hsTCRB kit using multiplex PCR primers targeting V and J genes. The CDR3 region was amplified in a first PCR of 25 to 35 cycles using the QIAGEN Multiplex PCR Kit. An approximately 8-cycle second PCR added sample barcodes and Illumina adapters to each replicate. Pooled libraries were quantified with a QuantStudio 6 and the KAPA library quantification kit. Around 16 pM of pooled libraries went onto an Illumina MiSeq for sequencing, using single-end reads of 156 cycles plus an index read of 15 cycles. The published analysis was carried out like this. Of 168,753 unique clonotypes, less than 2% were flagged by VDJdb annotation as previously reported viral-epitope-specific clonotypes. Raw reads were processed by the immunoSEQ Data Assistant and immunoSEQ Analyzer into normalized, annotated TCRB repertoires. BioAnalyzer and version 0.6.5 of the immunarch R package were the tools used for clonotype analysis. Richness was estimated after downsampling every repertoire to the clone count of the smallest repertoire. Clonotypes were classified as expanded, contracted or novel by Fisher's exact tests, with novel defined as zero frequency before treatment. Significantly changed CDR3 beta sequences were clustered with GLIPH2 using simulation_depth=1000 and kmer_min_depth=3, and CDR3s shorter than five residues were excluded. TCRdb took over this immuneACCESS table, retaining in-frame rearrangements with V and J assigned. Such tables are incomplete; in checked studies, under half of the missing clones stem from an unresolved V gene, and the remainder is unexplained. V and J calls and clone size come straight from that table; D and trimming were deduced from the DNA. Present in this sample are approximately 4,500 clones, approximately 77% of which were seen just once. Clones ranked in the top ten supply about 30% of the sample.

This sample is drawn from a study of hypomethylating agent response in myelodysplastic syndrome (dated by TCRdb to 2020 to 2023). In the study overall: Patients were treated with the hypomethylating agents azacitidine (about 75% of the 11) or decitabine (3 of 11). The cohort included several male and a couple of female myelodysplastic syndrome patients. Patients had a mean age of approximately 72 +/- 6.3 years, and a diploid cytogenetic profile was the most common. TET2 was the most frequent mutation, present in about 45% of the 11 patients. About five patients did not respond, whereas six responded with either complete response or hematologic improvement. Response was defined as complete response or hematologic improvement, and patients meeting neither criterion were classed as non-responders.

Bulk bone marrow was analyzed without sorting T-cell subsets. Immunosequencing of the TCR beta CDR3 regions was performed on bone marrow from approximately eleven myelodysplastic syndrome patients before and after hypomethylating agent therapy. To track the repertoire longitudinally, every patient provided one baseline bone marrow along with two to three bone marrows taken at different post-treatment timepoints. Genomic DNA was isolated from whole bone marrow, and DNA quality was assessed with TapeStation, NanoDrop OneC and PicoGreen assays. From a lookup of the germline V gene, CDR1 and CDR2 are LGHNA and YSLEER. V is shortened by 0 bases, J by 0 bases, and the region joining them spans 8 bases. The CDR3 numbers 16 residues from cysteine through phenylalanine. The DNA shown is the 48-base CDR3, in frame from base 1. The paper's findings and limits, for the study overall: The healthy control donors were not matched in age to the MDS patients, and this mismatch could have affected the comparison between MDS and healthy donors. Only 11 to 12 patients were analyzed, so the study cohort was small. After hypomethylating agent treatment, no significant change in richness, rarefaction diversity or clonality was seen, either across all patients or within response groups. Novel clonotypes appeared more often in responders, whereas non-responders had more contracted clonotypes after treatment. Whether the shared GLIPH2 clusters possibly recognize novel MDS antigens was not confirmed and still needs to be tested experimentally.

This receptor was obtained from a human donor with myelodysplastic syndrome. The chain is made from TRBV4-3 and TRBJ2-2; the D region possibly corresponds to TRBD1 (5 bases align). The sequencing used bone marrow, collected before or after starting hypomethylating agent treatment for myelodysplastic syndrome (not recorded which). Read as DNA, the sequence is TGCGCCAGCAGCCAAGAGGGGCGCACGAACACCGGGGAGCTGTTTTTT. Translation gives CASSQEGRTNTGELFF.